These T cell receptor beta chains were read from a single sample in a study of T cell responses to AZD1222 COVID-19 vaccine. This table comes from immunoSEQ multiplex PCR, and its TCRdb copy is limited to in-frame clones, with some not included. The sample contains fewer than 150,000 clones, over 90% of which appear only once. The source was peripheral blood, collected on day 0 of AZD1222 vaccination. The receptors here all came from an adult in good health. CDR3s include the opening cysteine and the closing phenylalanine or tryptophan. D genes are given only for firm matches. Expanded clones are given a class, and other clones once, few, many or no size at all.

v_gene: TRBV5-1
abundance: NA
j_gene: TRBJ1-6
d_gene: NA
CDR3nt: TGCGCCAGCAGCTTGGCTCCAGGAGCCATTTCACCCCTCCACTTT
CDR3aa: CASSLAPGAISPLHF

v_gene: TRBV27
abundance: NA
j_gene: TRBJ2-3
d_gene: TRBD2
CDR3nt: TGTGCCAGCAGCCGGGGACTAGCGCGGAGCACAGATACGCAGTATTTT
CDR3aa: CASSRGLARSTDTQYF

v_gene: TRBV6-5
abundance: once
j_gene: TRBJ1-1
d_gene: NA
CDR3nt: TGTGCCAGCACCGAATCCAGGGGAAGGGAAGCTTTCTTT
CDR3aa: CASTESRGREAFF

v_gene: TRBV6-5
abundance: few
j_gene: TRBJ2-1
d_gene: NA
CDR3nt: TGTGCCAGCAGCCCGGACAGATTTTACAATGAGCAGTTCTTC
CDR3aa: CASSPDRFYNEQFF

v_gene: TRBV6-5
abundance: NA
j_gene: TRBJ1-1
d_gene: NA
CDR3nt: TGTGCCAGCAGTTTCAGGGAGCAAACGGGTGAAGCTTTCTTT
CDR3aa: CASSFREQTGEAFF

v_gene: TRBV11-2
abundance: NA
j_gene: TRBJ1-2
d_gene: TRBD1
CDR3nt: TGTGCCAGCAGCTTAGGACAGGGCTTCGGCTACACCTTC
CDR3aa: CASSLGQGFGYTF

v_gene: TRBV4-1
abundance: NA
j_gene: TRBJ1-1
d_gene: NA
CDR3nt: TGCGCCAGCAGCCAAGACCGGGGGGAAGGAACTGAAGCTTTCTTT
CDR3aa: CASSQDRGEGTEAFF

v_gene: TRBV7-9
abundance: NA
j_gene: TRBJ2-7
d_gene: NA
CDR3nt: TGTGCCAGCAGCCTCACATCGGGGTACTACGAGCAGTACTTC
CDR3aa: CASSLTSGYYEQYF

v_gene: TRBV12-3/TRBV12-4
abundance: NA
j_gene: TRBJ1-1
d_gene: TRBD1
CDR3nt: TGTGCCAGCAGTTTACAGGGGGTTACTGAAGCTTTCTTT
CDR3aa: CASSLQGVTEAFF

v_gene: TRBV6-4
abundance: NA
j_gene: TRBJ2-2
d_gene: NA
CDR3nt: TGTGCCAGCAGTGCGCAGACTAACACCGGGGAGCTGTTTTTT
CDR3aa: CASSAQTNTGELFF

v_gene: TRBV11-3
abundance: NA
j_gene: TRBJ2-7
d_gene: NA
CDR3nt: TGTGCCAGCAGCTTAATAGGGGCCTTACGCTACGAGCAGTACTTC
CDR3aa: CASSLIGALRYEQYF

v_gene: TRBV7-9
abundance: NA
j_gene: TRBJ1-2
d_gene: TRBD1
CDR3nt: TGTGCCAGCAGCTTGCCGGGACAGGGACACGTCGGCTATGGCTACACCTTC
CDR3aa: CASSLPGQGHVGYGYTF

v_gene: TRBV11-2
abundance: NA
j_gene: TRBJ2-1
d_gene: NA
CDR3nt: TGTGCCAGCAGCTTAAACAGGGAAAATGAGCAGTTCTTC
CDR3aa: CASSLNRENEQFF